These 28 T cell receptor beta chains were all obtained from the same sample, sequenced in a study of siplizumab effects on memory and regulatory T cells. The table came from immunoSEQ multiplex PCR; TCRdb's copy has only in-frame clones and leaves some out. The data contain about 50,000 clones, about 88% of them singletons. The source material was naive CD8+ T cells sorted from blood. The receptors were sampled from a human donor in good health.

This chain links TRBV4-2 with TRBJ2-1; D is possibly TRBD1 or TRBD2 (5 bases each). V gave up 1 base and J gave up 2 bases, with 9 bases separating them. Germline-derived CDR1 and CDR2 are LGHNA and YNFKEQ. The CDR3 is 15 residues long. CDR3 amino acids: CASSQGGNPYNEQFF. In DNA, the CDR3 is TGTGCCAGCAGCCAAGGGGGGAACCCCTACAATGAGCAGTTCTTC.

In DNA form, the CDR3 reads TGTGCCAGCAGCTTAGCGAGGGGGCGCCTCAGGGAGCTGTTTTTT. It is translated as CASSLARGRLRELFF. The V call is TRBV7-9, the J call TRBJ2-2, with 7 bases that match TRBD1. Germline V gene sequence: CDR1 SEHNR, CDR2 FQNEAQ (reference sequence). Trimming removed 0 bases from V and 9 bases from J; junction bases left unmatched: 7. The CDR3 totals 15 residues.

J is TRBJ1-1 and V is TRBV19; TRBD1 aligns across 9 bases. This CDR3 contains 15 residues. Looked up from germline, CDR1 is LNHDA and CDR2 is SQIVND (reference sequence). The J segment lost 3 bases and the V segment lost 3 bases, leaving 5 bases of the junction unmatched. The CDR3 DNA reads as TGTGCCAGTAGTATCTCCGGGACAGGGTACACTGAAGCTTTCTTT. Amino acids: CASSISGTGYTEAFF.

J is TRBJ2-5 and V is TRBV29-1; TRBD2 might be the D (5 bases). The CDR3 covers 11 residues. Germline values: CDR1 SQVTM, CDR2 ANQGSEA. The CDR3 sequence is CSHTERETQYF. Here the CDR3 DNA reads TGCAGTCATACCGAGCGGGAGACCCAGTACTTC.

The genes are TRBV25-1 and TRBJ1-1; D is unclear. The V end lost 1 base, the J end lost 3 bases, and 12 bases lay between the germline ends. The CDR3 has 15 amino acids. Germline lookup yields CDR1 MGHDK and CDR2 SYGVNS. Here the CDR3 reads CASSEFGPPDTEAFF. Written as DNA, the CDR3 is TGTGCCAGCAGTGAATTTGGCCCGCCGGACACTGAAGCTTTCTTT.

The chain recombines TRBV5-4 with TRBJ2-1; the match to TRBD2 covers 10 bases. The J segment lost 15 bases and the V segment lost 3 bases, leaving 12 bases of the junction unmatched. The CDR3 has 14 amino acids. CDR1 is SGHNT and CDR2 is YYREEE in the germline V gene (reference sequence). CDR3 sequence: CASSSGTSVDRRFF. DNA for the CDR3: TGTGCCAGCAGCTCCGGGACTAGCGTAGACCGGCGGTTCTTC.

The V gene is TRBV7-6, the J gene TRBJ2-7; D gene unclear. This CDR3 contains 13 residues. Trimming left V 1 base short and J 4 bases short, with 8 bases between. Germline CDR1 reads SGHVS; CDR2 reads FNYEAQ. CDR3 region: CASSLEAPYEQYF. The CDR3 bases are TGTGCCAGCAGCTTAGAAGCACCTTACGAGCAGTACTTC.

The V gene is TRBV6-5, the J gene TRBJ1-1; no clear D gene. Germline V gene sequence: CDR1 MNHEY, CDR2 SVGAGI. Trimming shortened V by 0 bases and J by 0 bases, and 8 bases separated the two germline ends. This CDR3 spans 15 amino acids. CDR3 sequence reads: CASSYSEYMNTEAFF. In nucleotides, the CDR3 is TGTGCCAGCAGTTACTCAGAATACATGAACACTGAAGCTTTCTTT.

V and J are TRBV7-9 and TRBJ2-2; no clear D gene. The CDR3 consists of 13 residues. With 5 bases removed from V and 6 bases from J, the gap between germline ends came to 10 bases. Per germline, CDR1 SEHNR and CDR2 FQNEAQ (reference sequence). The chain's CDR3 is CASSRTESGELFF. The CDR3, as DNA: TGTGCCAGCAGCCGGACGGAATCCGGGGAGCTGTTTTTT.

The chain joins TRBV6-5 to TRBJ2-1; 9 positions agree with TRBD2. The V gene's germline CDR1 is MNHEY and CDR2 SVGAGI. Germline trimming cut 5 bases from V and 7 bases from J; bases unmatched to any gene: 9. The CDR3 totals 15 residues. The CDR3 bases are TGTGCCAGCAGTAATGGCCTAGCGGGGTTAAATGAGCAGTTCTTC. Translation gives CASSNGLAGLNEQFF.

The CDR3 sequence is CASSGGGQGGNYGYTF. The CDR3 DNA follows: TGTGCCAGCAGTGGGGGTGGACAGGGTGGAAACTATGGCTACACCTTC. The chain recombines TRBV2 with TRBJ1-2; 8 nucleotides agree with TRBD1. Germline V gene data show CDR1 as SNHLY and CDR2 as FYNNEI. There are 16 residues in the CDR3. After removal of 4 bases from V and 2 bases from J, the junction contained 9 bases not matched to a gene.

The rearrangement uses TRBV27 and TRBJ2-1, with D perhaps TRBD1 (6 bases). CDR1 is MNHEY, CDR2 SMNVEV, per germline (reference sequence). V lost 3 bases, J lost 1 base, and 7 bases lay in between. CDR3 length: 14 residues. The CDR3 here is CASSFGQSYNEQFF. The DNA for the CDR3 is TGTGCCAGCAGTTTCGGACAGTCCTACAATGAGCAGTTCTTC.

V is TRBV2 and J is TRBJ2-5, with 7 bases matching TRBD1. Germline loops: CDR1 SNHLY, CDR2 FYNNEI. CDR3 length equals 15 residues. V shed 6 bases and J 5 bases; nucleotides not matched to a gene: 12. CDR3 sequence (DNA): TGTGCCAGCAGGGAATCCCCCGTCAGGGGGGAGACCCAGTACTTC. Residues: CASRESPVRGETQYF.

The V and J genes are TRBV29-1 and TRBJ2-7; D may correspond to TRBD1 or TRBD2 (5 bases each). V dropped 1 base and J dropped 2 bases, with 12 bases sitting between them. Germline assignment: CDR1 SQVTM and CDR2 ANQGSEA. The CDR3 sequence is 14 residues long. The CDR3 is CSVEAGTATYEQYF. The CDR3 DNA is TGCAGCGTTGAAGCCGGGACGGCTACCTACGAGCAGTACTTC.

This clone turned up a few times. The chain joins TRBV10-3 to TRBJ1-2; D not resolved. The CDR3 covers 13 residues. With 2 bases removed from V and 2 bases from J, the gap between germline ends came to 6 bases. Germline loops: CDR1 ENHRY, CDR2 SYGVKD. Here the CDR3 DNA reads TGTGCCATCAGTGAGGGGGAAAACTATGGCTACACCTTC. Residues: CAISEGENYGYTF.

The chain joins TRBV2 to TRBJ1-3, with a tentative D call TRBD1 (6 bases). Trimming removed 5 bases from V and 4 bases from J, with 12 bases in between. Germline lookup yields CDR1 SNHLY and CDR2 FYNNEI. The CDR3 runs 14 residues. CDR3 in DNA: TGTGCCAGCAGTAGGGGGTTTGAAGGAAACACCATATATTTT. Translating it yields CASSRGFEGNTIYF.

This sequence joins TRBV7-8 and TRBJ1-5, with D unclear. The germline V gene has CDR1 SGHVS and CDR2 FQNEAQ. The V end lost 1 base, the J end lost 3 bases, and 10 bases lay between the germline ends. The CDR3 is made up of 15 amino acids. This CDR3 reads CASSLDLQPNQPQHF. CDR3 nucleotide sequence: TGTGCCAGCAGCTTAGACCTGCAGCCCAATCAGCCCCAGCATTTT.

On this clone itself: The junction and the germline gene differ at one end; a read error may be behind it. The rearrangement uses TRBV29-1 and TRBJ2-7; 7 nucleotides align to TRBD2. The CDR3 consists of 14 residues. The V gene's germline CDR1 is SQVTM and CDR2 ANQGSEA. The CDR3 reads CSVEEEASGYGQYF. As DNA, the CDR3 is TGCAGCGTTGAAGAGGAGGCTAGCGGCTACGGGCAGTACTTC.

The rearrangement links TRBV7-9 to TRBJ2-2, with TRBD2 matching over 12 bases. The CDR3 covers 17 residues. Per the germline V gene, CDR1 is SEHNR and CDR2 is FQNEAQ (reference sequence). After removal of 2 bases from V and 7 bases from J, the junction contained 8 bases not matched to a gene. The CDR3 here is CASSLPGLAGKNGELFF. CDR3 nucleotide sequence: TGTGCCAGCAGCTTACCTGGACTAGCGGGAAAGAACGGGGAGCTGTTTTTT.

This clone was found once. DNA for the CDR3: TGTGCCAGCAGCTTCTTTTATGGGGGGCCAACAACTAATGAAAAACTGTTTTTT. Protein: CASSFFYGGPTTNEKLFF. The chain recombines TRBV5-6 with TRBJ1-4; perhaps TRBD1 as D (6 bases). Trimming cost V 2 bases and J 0 bases, with 17 bases left between them. Germline assignment: CDR1 SGHDT and CDR2 YYEEEE. This CDR3 region has 18 residues.

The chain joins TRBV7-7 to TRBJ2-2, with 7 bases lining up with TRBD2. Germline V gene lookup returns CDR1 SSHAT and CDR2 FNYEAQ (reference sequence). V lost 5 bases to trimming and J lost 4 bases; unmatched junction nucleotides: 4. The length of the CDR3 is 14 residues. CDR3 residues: CASSPGGGTGELFF. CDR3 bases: TGTGCCAGCAGCCCAGGCGGGGGCACCGGGGAGCTGTTTTTT.

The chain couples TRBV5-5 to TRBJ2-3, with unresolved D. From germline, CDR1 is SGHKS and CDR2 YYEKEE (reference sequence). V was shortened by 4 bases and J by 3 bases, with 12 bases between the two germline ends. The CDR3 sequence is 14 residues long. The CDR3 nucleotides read TGTGCCAGCAGCCCCATTTTTGGAACAGATACGCAGTATTTT. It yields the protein CASSPIFGTDTQYF.

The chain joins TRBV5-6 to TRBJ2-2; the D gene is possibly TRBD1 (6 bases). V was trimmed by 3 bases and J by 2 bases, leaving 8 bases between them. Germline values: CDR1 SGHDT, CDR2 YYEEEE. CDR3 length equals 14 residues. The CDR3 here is CASSWGQNTGELFF. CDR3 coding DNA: TGTGCCAGCAGCTGGGGACAAAACACCGGGGAGCTGTTTTTT.

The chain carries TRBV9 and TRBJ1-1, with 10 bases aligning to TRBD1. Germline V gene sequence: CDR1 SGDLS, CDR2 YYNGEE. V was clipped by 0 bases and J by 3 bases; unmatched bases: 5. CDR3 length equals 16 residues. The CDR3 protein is CASSVESTGGDTEAFF. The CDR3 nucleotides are TGTGCCAGCAGCGTAGAGTCGACAGGGGGCGACACTGAAGCTTTCTTT.

The CDR3 nucleotides read TGTGCCAGCAGTTTACTTAGCGGGATCCCCTACGAGCAGTACTTC. Translating it yields CASSLLSGIPYEQYF. V usage is TRBV6-5 and J usage is TRBJ2-7; TRBD2 aligns across 8 bases. The CDR3 sequence is 15 residues long. J gave up 2 bases and V 4 bases, and 7 bases lay outside the gene matches. CDR1 is MNHEY, CDR2 SVGAGI, per germline.

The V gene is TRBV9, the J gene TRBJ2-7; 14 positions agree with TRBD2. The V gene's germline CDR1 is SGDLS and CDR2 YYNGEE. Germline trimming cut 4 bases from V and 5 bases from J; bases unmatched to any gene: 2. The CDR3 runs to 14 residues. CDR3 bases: TGTGCCAGCAGCCCGGGACTAGCGGGAGACGAGCAGTACTTC. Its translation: CASSPGLAGDEQYF.

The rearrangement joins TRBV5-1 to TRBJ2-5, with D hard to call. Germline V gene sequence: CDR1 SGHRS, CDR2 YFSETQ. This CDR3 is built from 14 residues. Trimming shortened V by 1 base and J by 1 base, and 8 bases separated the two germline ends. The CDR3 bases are TGCGCCAGCAGCTTGTCACGGTTCCAAGAGACCCAGTACTTC. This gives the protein CASSLSRFQETQYF.

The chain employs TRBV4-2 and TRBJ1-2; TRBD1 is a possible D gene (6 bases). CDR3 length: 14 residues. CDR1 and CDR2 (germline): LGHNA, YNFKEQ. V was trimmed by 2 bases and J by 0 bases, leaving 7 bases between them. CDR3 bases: TGTGCCAGCAGCCAAACAGGGTCTAACTATGGCTACACCTTC. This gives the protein CASSQTGSNYGYTF.